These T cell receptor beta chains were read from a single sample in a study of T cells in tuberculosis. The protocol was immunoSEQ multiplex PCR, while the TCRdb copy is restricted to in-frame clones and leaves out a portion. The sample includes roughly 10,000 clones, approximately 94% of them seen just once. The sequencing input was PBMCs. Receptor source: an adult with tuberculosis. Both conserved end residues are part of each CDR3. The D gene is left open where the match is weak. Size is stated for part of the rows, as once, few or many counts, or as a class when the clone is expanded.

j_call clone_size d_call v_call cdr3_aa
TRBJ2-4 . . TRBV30 CAWSGGPTTSRVAKNIQYF
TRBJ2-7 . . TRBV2 CASSEADRTYEQYF
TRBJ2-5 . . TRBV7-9 CASSLIGARETQYF
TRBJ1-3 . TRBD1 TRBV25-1 CASSDHRGSGNTIYF
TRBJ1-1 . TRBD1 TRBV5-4 CASSLWGTGGTEAFF
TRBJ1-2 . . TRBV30 CAWSVSGTPLF
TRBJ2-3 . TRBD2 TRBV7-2 CASSHRSGGAPDTQYF
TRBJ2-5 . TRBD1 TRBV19 CASSILRGSRQETQYF
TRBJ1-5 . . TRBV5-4 CASSLTGIRAQHF
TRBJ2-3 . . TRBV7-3 CASSLDRRGTQYF
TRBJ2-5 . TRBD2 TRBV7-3 CASSSGLEETQYF
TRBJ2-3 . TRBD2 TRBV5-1 CASSLGGAGGTDTQYF
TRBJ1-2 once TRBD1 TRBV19 CASSIALTGGRGYTF
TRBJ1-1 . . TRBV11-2 CASSLEGAGAVVEAFF
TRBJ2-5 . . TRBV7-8 CASSQPAGAVHETQYF
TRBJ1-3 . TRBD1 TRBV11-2 CASSFGQGGNTIYF
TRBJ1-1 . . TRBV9 CASSPYQANTEAFF
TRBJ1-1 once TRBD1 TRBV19 CASSDRADTEAFF
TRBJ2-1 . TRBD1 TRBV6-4 CASSGGQGARNEQFF
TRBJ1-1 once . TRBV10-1 CASSESIGIDTEAFF
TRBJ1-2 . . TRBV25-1 CASSDSSRLYTF
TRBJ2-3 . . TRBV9 CASSGGLTSTSTDTQYF
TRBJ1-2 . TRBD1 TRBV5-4 CASSVPGTGALYGYTF
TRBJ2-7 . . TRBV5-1 CASSLGLGQSSYEQYF
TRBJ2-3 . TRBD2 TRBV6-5 CASSYGLAGSGDTQYF
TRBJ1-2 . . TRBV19 CASRLSVVPYGYTF
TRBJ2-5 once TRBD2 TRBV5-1 CASGPEPGLAGRETQYF
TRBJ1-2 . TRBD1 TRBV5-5 CASSSWTGARYGYTF
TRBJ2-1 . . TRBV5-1 CASSQMAQSYNEQFF
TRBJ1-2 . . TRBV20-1 CSATENYGYTF
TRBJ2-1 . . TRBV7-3 CASSLSTSINNEQFF
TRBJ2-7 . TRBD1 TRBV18 CASSPPGTGASEQYF
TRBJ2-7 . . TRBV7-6 CASSPPGYSYEQYF
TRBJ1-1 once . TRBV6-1 CASMEDGGLEAFF
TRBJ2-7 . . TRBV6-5 CASSYGTHYEQYF
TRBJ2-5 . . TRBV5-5 CASSLWEGGLETQYF
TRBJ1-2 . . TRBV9 CASSVDGGDYGYTF
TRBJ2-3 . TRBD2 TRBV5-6 CASSGLAGVTDTQYF
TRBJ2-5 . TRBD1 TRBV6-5 CASTKGTGLRETQYF
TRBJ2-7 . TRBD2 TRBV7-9 CASSPSAGGPSYEQYF
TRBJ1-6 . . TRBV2 CASRSGKASPLHF
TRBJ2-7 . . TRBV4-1 CASSQWGPGEQYF
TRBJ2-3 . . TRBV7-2 CASSSYGGPGTDTQYF
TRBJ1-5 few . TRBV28 CASLQALGNQPQHF
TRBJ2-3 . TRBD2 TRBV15 CATSRTSGGAGDTQYF
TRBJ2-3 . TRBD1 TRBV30 CAWAEGATDTQYF
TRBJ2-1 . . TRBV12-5 CASGLGGSYNEQFF
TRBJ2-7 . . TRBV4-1 CASSQSLPTRGNFGQAGHEQYF
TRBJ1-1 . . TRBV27 CASSLQGSNTEAFF
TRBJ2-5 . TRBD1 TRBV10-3 CAVSGGQGLSREYF